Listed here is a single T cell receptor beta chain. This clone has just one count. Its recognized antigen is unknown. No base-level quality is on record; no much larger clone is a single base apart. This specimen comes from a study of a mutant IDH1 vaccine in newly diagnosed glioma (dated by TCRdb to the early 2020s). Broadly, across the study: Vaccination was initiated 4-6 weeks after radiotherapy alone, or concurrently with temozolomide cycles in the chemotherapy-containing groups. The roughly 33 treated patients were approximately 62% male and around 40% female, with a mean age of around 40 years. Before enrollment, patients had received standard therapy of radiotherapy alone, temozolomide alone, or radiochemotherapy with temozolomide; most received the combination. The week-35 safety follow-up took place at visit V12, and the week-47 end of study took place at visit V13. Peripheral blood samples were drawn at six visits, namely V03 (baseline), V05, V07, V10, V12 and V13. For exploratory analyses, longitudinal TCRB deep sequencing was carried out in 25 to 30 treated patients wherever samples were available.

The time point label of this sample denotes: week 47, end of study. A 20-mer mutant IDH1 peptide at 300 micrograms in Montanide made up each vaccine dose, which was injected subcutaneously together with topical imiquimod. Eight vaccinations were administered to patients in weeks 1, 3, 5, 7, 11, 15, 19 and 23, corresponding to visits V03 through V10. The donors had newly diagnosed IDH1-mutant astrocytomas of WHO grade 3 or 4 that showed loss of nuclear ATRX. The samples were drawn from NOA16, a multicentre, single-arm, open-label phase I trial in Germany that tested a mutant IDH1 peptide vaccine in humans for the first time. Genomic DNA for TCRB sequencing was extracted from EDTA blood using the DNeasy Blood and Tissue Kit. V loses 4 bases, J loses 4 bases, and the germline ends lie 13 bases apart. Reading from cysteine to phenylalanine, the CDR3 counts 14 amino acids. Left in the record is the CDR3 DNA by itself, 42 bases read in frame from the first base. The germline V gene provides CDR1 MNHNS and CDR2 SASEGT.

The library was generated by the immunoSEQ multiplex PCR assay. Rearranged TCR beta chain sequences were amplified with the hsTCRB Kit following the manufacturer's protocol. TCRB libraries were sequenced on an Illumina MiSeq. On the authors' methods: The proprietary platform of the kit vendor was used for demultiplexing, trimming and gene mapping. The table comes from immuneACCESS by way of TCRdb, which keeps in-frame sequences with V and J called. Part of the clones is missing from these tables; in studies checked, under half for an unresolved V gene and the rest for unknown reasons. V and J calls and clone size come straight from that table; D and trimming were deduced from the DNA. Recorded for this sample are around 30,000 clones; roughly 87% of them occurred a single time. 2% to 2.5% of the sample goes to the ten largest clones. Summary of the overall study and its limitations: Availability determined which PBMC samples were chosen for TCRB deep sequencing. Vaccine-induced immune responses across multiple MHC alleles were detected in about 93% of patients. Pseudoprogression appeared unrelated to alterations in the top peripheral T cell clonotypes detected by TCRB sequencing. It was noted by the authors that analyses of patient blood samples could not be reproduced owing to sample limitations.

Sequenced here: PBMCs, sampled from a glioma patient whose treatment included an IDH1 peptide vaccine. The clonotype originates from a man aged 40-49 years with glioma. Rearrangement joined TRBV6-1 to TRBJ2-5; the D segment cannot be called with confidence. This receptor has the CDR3 CASSVPGRPETQYF. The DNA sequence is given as TGTGCCAGCAGTGTCCCCGGACGCCCAGAGACCCAGTACTTC.